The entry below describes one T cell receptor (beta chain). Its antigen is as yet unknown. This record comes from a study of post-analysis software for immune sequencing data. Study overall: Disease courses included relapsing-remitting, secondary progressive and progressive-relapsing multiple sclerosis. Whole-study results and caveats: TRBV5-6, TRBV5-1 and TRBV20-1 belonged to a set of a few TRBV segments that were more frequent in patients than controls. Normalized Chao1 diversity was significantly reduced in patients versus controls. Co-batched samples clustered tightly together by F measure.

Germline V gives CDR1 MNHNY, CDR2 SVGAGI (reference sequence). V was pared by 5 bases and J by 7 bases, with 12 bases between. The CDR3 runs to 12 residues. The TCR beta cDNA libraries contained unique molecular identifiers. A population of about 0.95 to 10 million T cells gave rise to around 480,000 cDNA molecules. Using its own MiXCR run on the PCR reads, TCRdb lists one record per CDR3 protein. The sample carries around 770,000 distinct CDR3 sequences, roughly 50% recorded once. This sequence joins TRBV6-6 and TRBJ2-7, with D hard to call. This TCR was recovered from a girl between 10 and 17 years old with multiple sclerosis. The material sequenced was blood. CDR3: CASSPSVGEQYF. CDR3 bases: TGTGCCAGCAGTCCGTCGGTGGGGGAGCAGTACTTC.